A selection of T cell receptor beta chains follows, all from one sample in a study of vaccination effects on CD4 cells after COVID-19. Generated by immunoSEQ multiplex PCR, the TCRdb table keeps only in-frame clones and is missing some. In the table there are tens of thousands of clones, around 80% of which are singletons. Antigen specificity for these receptors is unknown. Sequences were derived from CD4+ T cells from PBMCs cultured without peptide, sampled before COVID-19 vaccination. The origin of the receptors is a human donor who received a COVID-19 vaccine. Both conserved end residues are part of each CDR3. The order of the fields is V gene, J gene, D gene, clone size, CDR3 DNA, CDR3 protein. The D gene is left open where the match is weak. Part of the rows lack a size; the others show once, few, many or a class for expanded clones.

TRBV2	TRBJ2-4	TRBD2	NA	TGTGCCAGCGGAGACTCTAGCGGGGGGTTCAAAAACATTCAGTACTTC	CASGDSSGGFKNIQYF
TRBV20-1	TRBJ2-1	NA	once	TGCAGTGCTGTACAGTACAATGAGCAGTTCTTC	CSAVQYNEQFF
TRBV25-1	TRBJ1-5	TRBD1	few	TGTGCCAGCAAGGGACAGGAACATCAGCCCCAGCATTTT	CASKGQEHQPQHF
TRBV12-5	TRBJ2-5	NA	NA	TGTGCTAGTGGCCGCCAGCCGCCCGAGACCCAGTACTTC	CASGRQPPETQYF
TRBV2	TRBJ2-5	NA	once	TGTGCCAGCGATCAGACGGACCCCCAGTACTTC	CASDQTDPQYF
TRBV18	TRBJ1-1	TRBD1	NA	TGTGCCAGCTCACCATACTCAACGGCAGGGGGCACTGAAGCTTTCTTT	CASSPYSTAGGTEAFF
TRBV4-3	TRBJ1-4	NA	NA	TGCGCCAGCAGCCCGACAGCAACTAATGAAAAACTGTTTTTT	CASSPTATNEKLFF
TRBV28	TRBJ1-5	TRBD1	NA	TGTGCCAGCAGTAGTCAGGGGGCGCGGCAGCCCCAGCATTTT	CASSSQGARQPQHF
TRBV7-8	TRBJ1-4	TRBD1	NA	TGTGCCAGCAGCCCCATATGGGACAGGGGGCTTAATGAAAAACTGTTTTTT	CASSPIWDRGLNEKLFF
TRBV5-3	TRBJ1-1	TRBD1	NA	TGTGCCAGAAGCTATGCCCCAGGGGGCAAGAACACTGAAGCTTTCTTT	CARSYAPGGKNTEAFF
TRBV10-1	TRBJ1-1	NA	NA	TGCGCCAGCGCTCAGGGGTCGGGTGAAGCTTTCTTT	CASAQGSGEAFF
TRBV3-1/TRBV3-2	TRBJ2-1	NA	NA	TGTGCCAGCAGCCAGGGCGGGGATGAGCAGTTCTTC	CASSQGGDEQFF
TRBV7-8	TRBJ1-3	NA	NA	TGTGCCAGCAGCTGGCGGGGCCTCTCTGGAAACACCATATATTTT	CASSWRGLSGNTIYF
TRBV29-1	TRBJ1-3	NA	few	TGCAGCGTTGTAACGACACAGGGTCCCGGAAACACCATATATTTT	CSVVTTQGPGNTIYF
TRBV20-1	TRBJ1-4	NA	NA	TGCAGTGCTAGAGGCGTTAAGGAACTGTTTTTT	CSARGVKELFF
TRBV5-1	TRBJ2-5	NA	once	TGCGCCAGCAGGAAGCAAGAGACCCAGTACTTC	CASRKQETQYF
TRBV6-5	TRBJ1-6	NA	NA	TGTGCCAGCAGTTTACAGGGCTATAATTCACCCCTCCACTTT	CASSLQGYNSPLHF
TRBV7-2	TRBJ1-5	NA	NA	TGTGCCAGCAGCCCTAATAGCAATCAGCCCCAGCATTTT	CASSPNSNQPQHF
TRBV5-6	TRBJ2-2	NA	NA	TGTGCCAGCAGCTTGGACTTTGGCGGGGAGCTGTTTTTT	CASSLDFGGELFF
TRBV5-1	TRBJ1-1	NA	NA	TGCGCCAGCAGCTTTTTGGCAGGGCTGAACACTGAAGCTTTCTTT	CASSFLAGLNTEAFF
TRBV12-3/TRBV12-4	TRBJ1-1	NA	NA	TGTGCCAGCAATCCCCTCGGGGGCACTGAAGCTTTCTTT	CASNPLGGTEAFF
TRBV19	TRBJ2-3	NA	NA	TGTGCCAGTAGTACGGGGGCCGGGTTCTCCTATACGCAGTATTTT	CASSTGAGFSYTQYF
TRBV18	TRBJ1-5	TRBD1	NA	TGTGCCAGCTCACCACTACAGGGGGCTAACCAGCCCCAGCATTTT	CASSPLQGANQPQHF
TRBV9	TRBJ2-4	TRBD2	NA	TGTGCCAGCAGCGTAGCGGCTAGCGGGGGGCTTGGGGCCAAAAACATTCAGTACTTC	CASSVAASGGLGAKNIQYF
TRBV10-2	TRBJ2-2	TRBD1	NA	TGCGCCAGCCGGGACAGGGAATATTCCGGGGAGCTGTTTTTT	CASRDREYSGELFF